The 3 T cell receptor beta chains listed next were all sequenced from one sample in a study of blood T cell repertoires in COVID-19. The repertoire was sequenced with immunoSEQ multiplex PCR; TCRdb's copy has only in-frame clones and lacks some. The data contain fewer than 350,000 clones, around nine tenths of them singletons. Input material: peripheral blood. These receptors originate from a woman aged 25 to 39 with COVID-19, enrolled during active disease.

The chain is built from TRBV28 and TRBJ1-5; D may be TRBD1 (5 bases). This CDR3 spans 14 amino acids. V lost 10 bases and J 6 bases, leaving 19 bases between the germline ends. CDR1 is MDHEN, CDR2 SYDVKM, per germline. The CDR3 here is CAIQPAGGSQPQHF. The CDR3 DNA sequence: TGTGCCATCCAGCCGGCCGGGGGAAGTCAGCCCCAGCATTTT. Full variable domain (outside the CDR3, taken from reference TRBV28 and TRBJ1-5): DVKVTQSSRYLVKRTGEKVFLECVQDMDHENMFWYRQDPGLGLRLIYFSYDVKMKEKGDIPEGYSVSREKKERFSLILESASTNQTSMYLCAIQPAGGSQPQHFGDGTRLSIL.

This rearrangement joins TRBV9 to TRBJ2-5; D perhaps matches TRBD1 (6 bases). The CDR3 contains 14 residues. Germline lookup yields CDR1 SGDLS and CDR2 YYNGEE. V lost 5 bases and J lost 5, with 16 bases in between. The CDR3 loop reads CASSPGHLFETQYF. The CDR3 DNA is TGTGCCAGCAGTCCGGGACACCTTTTTGAGACCCAGTACTTC.

The CDR3 DNA reads as TGTGCCAGCAGTGAAACAGGGGGGAAAGCTTTCTTT. As protein: CASSETGGKAFF. This chain links TRBV2 with TRBJ1-1; 8 bases map to TRBD1. Unmatched junction bases numbered 2, after V lost 2 bases and J lost 9 bases. CDR1 is SNHLY and CDR2 is FYNNEI in the germline V gene. The CDR3 has 12 residues. Full variable domain (rest looked up from reference TRBV2 and TRBJ1-1): EPEVTQTPSHQVTQMGQEVILRCVPISNHLYFYWYRQILGQKVEFLVSFYNNEISEKSEIFDDQFSVERPDGSNFTLKIRSTKLEDSAMYFCASSETGGKAFFGQGTRLTVV.